This T cell receptor beta chain was identified during a study of T cell repertoires in ileal Crohn's disease. Study results and caveats: The median delay to postoperative endoscopy was around 6.4 months.

Repertoires were generated with immunoSEQ multiplex PCR, while TCRdb's copy carries only in-frame clones and drops some. The sample carries approximately 5,400 clones, 69% recorded once. Time point in this sample: neoterminal ileum biopsy at postoperative endoscopy, about 6 months after surgery. Points on this clone: Antigen specificity is unknown.

The TCR originated in an adult with Crohn's disease. The material sequenced was ileal tissue.

The CDR3 bases are TGTGCCAGCAGTTTAGGAGGTTTTGAAGCTTTCTTT. Translating it yields CASSLGGFEAFF. J is TRBJ1-1 and V is TRBV28; D call uncertain. The germline gives CDR1 MDHEN, CDR2 SYDVKM. This CDR3 is 12 amino acids long. V lost 2 bases, J lost 7 bases, and 8 bases lay in between.